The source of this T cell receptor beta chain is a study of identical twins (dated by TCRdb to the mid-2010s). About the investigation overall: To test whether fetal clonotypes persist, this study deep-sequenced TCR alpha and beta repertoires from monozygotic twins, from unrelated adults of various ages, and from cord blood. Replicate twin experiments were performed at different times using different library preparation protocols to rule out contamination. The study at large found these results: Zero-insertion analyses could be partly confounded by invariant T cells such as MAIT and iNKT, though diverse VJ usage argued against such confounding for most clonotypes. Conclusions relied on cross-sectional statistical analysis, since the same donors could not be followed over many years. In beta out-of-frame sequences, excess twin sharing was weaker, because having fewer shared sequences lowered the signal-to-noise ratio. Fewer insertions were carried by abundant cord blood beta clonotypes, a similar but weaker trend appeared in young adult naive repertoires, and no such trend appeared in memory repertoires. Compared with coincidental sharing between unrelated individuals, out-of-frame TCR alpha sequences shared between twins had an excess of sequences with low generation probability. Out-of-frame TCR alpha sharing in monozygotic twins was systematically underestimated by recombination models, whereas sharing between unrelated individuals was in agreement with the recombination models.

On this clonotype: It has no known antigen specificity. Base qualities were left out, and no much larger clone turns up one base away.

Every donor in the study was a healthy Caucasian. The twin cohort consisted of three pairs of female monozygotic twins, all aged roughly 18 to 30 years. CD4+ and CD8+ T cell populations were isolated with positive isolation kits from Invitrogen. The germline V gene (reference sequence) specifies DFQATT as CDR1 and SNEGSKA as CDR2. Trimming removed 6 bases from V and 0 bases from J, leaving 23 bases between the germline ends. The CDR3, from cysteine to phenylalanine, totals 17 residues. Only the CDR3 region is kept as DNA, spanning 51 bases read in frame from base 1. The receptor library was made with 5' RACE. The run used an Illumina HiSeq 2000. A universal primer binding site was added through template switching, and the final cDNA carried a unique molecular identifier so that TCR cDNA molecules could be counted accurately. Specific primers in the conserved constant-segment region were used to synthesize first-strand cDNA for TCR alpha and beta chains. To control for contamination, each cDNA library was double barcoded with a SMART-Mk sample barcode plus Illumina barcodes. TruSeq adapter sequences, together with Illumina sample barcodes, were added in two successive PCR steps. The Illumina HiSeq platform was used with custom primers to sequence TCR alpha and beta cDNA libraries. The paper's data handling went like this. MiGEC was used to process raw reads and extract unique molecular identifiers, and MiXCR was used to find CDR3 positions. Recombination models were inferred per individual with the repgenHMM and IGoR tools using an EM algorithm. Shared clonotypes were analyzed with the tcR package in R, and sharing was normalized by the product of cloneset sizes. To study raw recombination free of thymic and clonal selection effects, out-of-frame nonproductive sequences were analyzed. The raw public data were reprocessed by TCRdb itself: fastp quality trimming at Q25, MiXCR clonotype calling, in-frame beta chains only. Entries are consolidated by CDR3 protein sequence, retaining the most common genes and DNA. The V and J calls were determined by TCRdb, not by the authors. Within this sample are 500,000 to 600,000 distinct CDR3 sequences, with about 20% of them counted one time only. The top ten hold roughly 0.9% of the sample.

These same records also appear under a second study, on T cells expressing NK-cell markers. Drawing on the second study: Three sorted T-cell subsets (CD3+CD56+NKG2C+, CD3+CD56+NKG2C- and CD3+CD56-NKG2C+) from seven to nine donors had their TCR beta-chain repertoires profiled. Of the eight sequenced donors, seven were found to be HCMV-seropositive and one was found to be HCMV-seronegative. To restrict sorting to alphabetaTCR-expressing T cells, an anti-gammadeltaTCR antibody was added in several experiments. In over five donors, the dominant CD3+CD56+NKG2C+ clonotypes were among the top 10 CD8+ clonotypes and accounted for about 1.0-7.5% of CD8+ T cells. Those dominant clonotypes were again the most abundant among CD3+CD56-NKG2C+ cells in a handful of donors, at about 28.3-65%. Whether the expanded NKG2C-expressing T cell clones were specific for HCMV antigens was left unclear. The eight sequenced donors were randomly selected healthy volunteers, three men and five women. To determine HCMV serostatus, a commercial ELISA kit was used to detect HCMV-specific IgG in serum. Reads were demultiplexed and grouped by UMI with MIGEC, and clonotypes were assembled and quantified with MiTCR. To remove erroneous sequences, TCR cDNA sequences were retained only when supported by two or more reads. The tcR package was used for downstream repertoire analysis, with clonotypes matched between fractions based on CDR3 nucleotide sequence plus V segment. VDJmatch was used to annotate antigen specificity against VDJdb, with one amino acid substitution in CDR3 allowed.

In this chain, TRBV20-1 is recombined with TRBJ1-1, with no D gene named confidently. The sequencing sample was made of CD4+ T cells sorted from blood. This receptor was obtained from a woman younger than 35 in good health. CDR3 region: CSARDNLLGGMNTEAFF. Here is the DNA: TGCAGTGCCCGAGACAATTTGCTTGGAGGAATGAACACTGAAGCTTTCTTT.